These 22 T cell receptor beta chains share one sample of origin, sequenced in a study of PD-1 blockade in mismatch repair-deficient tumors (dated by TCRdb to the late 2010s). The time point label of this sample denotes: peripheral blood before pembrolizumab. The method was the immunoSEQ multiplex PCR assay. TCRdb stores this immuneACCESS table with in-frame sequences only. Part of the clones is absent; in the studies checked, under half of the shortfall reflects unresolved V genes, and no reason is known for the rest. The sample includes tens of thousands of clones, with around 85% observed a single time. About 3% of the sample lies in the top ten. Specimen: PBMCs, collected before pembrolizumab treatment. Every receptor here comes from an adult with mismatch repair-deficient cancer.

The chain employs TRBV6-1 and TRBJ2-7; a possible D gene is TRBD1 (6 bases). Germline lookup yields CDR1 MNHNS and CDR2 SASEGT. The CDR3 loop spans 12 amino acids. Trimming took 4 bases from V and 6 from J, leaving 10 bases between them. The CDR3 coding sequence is TGTGCCAGCAGTGTATACAGGGTCGAGCAGTACTTC. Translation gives CASSVYRVEQYF.

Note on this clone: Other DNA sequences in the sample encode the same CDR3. The CDR3 DNA reads TGTGCCAGCAGGCCTCAGGGGAATCAGCCCCAGCATTTT. It translates to CASRPQGNQPQHF. The rearrangement links TRBV2 to TRBJ1-5, with a tentative D call TRBD1 (6 bases). The germline CDR1 and CDR2 sequences are SNHLY and FYNNEI. The CDR3 runs 13 residues. The V gene lost 6 bases and the J gene lost 4 bases, with 10 bases spanning the gap.

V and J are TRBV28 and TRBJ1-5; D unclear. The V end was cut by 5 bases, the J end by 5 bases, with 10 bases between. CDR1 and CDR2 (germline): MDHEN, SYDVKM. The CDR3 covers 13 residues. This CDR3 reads CASSPSRYQPQHF. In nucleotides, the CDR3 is TGTGCCAGCAGTCCGAGTCGTTATCAGCCCCAGCATTTT.

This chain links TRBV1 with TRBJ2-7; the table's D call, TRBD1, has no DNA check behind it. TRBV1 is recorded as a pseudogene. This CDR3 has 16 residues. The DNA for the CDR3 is TGCACCAGCAGCCAAGATCTTGGGGACAGTACCTACGAGCAGTACTTC. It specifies CTSSQDLGDSTYEQYF.

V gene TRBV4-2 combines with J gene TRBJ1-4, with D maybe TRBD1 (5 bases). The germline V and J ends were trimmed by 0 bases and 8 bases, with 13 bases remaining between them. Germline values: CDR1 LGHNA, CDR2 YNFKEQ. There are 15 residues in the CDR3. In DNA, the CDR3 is TGTGCCAGCAGCCAAGAAACCAGGGTTAGAGAAAAACTGTTTTTT. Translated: CASSQETRVREKLFF.

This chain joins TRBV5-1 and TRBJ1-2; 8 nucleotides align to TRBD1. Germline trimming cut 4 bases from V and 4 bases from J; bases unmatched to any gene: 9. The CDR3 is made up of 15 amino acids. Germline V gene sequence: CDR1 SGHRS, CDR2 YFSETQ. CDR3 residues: CASSPGQGLGYGYTF. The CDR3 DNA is TGCGCCAGCAGCCCCGGACAGGGCCTGGGCTATGGCTACACCTTC.

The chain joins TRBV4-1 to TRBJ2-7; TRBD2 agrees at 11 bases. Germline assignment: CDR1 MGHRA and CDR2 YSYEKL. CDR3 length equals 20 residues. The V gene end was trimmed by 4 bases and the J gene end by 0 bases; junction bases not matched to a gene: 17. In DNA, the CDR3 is TGCGCCAGCAGCCTAGATCCCGGGACTAGCGGCAAAAGGAGCTCCTACGAGCAGTACTTC. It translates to CASSLDPGTSGKRSSYEQYF.

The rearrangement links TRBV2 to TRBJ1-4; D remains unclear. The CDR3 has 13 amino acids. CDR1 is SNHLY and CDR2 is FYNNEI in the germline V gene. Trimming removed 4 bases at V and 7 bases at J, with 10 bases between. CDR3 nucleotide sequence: TGTGCCAGCAGTGGTACTGATGGTGAAAAACTGTTTTTT. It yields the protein CASSGTDGEKLFF.

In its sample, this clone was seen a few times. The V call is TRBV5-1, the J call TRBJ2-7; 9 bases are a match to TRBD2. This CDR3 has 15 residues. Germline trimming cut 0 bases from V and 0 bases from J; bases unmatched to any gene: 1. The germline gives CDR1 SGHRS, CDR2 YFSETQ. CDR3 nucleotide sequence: TGCGCCAGCAGCTTGGGCGGGGGGGGCTCCTACGAGCAGTACTTC. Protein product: CASSLGGGGSYEQYF.

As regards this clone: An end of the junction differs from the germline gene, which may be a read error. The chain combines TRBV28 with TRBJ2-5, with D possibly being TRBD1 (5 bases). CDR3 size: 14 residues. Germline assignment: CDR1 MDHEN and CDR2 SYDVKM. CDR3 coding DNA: TGTGCCGGCAGTTCCCGGACACCTCAAGAGACCCAGTACTTC. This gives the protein CAGSSRTPQETQYF. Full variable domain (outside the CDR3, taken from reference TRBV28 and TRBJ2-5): DVKVTQSSRYLVKRTGEKVFLECVQDMDHENMFWYRQDPGLGLRLIYFSYDVKMKEKGDIPEGYSVSREKKERFSLILESASTNQTSMYLCAGSSRTPQETQYFGPGTRLLVL.

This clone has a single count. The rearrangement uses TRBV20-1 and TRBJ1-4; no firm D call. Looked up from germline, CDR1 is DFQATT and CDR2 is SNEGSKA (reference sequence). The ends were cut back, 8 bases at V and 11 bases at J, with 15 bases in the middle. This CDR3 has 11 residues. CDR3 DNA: TGCAGTCCTACCCAAGTTAGCAAACTGTTTTTT. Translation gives CSPTQVSKLFF.

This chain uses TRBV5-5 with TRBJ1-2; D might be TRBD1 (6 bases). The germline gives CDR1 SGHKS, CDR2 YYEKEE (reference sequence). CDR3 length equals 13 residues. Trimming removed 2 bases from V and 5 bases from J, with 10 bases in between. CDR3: CASSFRGTYGYTF. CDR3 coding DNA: TGTGCCAGCAGCTTTCGAGGGACATATGGCTACACCTTC. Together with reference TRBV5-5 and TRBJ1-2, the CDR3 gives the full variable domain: DAGVTQSPTHLIKTRGQQVTLRCSPISGHKSVSWYQQVLGQGPQFIFQYYEKEERGRGNFPDRFSARQFPNYSSELNVNALLLGDSALYLCASSFRGTYGYTFGSGTRLTVV.

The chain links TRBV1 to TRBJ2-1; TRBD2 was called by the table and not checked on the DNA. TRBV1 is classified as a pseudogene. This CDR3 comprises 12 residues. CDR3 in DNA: TGCACCAGCAGCCAAGGAGATGATGAGCAGTTCTTC. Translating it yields CTSSQGDDEQFF.

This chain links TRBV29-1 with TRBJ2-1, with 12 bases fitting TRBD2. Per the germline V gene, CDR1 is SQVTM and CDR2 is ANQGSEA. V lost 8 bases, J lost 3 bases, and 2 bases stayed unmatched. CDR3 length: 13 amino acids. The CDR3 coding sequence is TGCAGCAAGACTAGCGGGAGCTACAATGAGCAGTTCTTC. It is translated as CSKTSGSYNEQFF.

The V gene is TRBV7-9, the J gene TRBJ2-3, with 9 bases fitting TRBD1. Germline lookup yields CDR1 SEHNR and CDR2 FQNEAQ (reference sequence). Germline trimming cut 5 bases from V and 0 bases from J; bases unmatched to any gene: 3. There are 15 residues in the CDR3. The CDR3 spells CASSHGQGSTDTQYF. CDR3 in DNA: TGTGCCAGCAGCCACGGACAGGGGAGCACAGATACGCAGTATTTT. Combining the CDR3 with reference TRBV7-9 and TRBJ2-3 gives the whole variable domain DTGVSQNPRHKITKRGQNVTFRCDPISEHNRLYWYRQTLGQGPEFLTYFQNEAQLEKSRLLSDRFSAERPKGSFSTLEIQRTEQGDSAMYLCASSHGQGSTDTQYFGPGTRLTVL.

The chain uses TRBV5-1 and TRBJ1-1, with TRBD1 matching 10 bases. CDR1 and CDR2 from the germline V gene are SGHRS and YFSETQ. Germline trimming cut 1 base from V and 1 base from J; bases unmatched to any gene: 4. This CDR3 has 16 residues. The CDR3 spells CASSLPTGGANTEAFF. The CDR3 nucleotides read TGCGCCAGCAGCTTGCCGACAGGGGGCGCGAACACTGAAGCTTTCTTT.

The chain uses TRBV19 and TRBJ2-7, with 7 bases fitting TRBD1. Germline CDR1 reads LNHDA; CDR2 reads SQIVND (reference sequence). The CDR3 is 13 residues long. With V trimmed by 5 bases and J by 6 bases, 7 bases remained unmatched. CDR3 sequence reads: CASSVSTGSEQYF. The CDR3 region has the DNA TGTGCCAGTAGTGTTTCGACAGGGTCCGAGCAGTACTTC.

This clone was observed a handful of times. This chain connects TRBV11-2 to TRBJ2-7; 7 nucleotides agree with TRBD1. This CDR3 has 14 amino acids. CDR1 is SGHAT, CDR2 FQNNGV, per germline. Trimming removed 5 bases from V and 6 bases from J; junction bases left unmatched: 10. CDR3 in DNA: TGTGCCAGCAGCCCCACGACAGGGATCCTCGAGCAGTACTTC. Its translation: CASSPTTGILEQYF. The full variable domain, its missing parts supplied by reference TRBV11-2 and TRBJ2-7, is EAGVAQSPRYKIIEKRQSVAFWCNPISGHATLYWYQQILGQGPKLLIQFQNNGVVDDSQLPKDRFSAERLKGVDSTLKIQPAKLEDSAVYLCASSPTTGILEQYFGPGTRLTVT.

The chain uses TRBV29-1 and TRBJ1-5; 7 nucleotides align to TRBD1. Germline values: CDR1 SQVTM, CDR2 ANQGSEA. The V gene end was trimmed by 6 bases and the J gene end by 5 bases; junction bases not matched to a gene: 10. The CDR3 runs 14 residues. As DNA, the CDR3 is TGCAGCGTGAGAGCAGGGGGAACCCATCAGCCCCAGCATTTT. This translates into CSVRAGGTHQPQHF.

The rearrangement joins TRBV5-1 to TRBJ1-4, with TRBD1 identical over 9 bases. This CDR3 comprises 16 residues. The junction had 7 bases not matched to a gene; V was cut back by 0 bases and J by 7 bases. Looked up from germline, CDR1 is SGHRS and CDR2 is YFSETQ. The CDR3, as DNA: TGCGCCAGCAGCTTGGATCCGGGACAGGGTAGTGAAAAACTGTTTTTT. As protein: CASSLDPGQGSEKLFF. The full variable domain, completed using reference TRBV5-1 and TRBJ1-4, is KAGVTQTPRYLIKTRGQQVTLSCSPISGHRSVSWYQQTPGQGLQFLFEYFSETQRNKGNFPGRFSGRQFSNSRSEMNVSTLELGDSALYLCASSLDPGQGSEKLFFGSGTQLSVL.

CDR3 amino acids: CASSTYWTGRNTEAFF. The CDR3 DNA reads as TGTGCCAGCAGCACGTACTGGACAGGGAGGAACACTGAAGCTTTCTTT. The chain recombines TRBV28 with TRBJ1-1; 8 bases align to TRBD1. Trimming removed 6 bases from V and 1 base from J; junction bases left unmatched: 10. Germline assignment: CDR1 MDHEN and CDR2 SYDVKM. CDR3 size: 16 residues.

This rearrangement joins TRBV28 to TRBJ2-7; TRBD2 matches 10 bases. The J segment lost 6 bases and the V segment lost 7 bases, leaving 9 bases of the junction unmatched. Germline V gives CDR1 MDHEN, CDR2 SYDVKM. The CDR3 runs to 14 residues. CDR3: CASNRSGRAFEQYF. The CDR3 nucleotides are TGTGCCAGCAACCGAAGCGGGAGGGCCTTCGAGCAGTACTTC.